The 14 T cell receptor beta chains presented below share a single source sample, sequenced in a study of early T cells in non-severe SARS-CoV-2 infection. TCRdb independently ran MiXCR on the 5' RACE reads; one entry per CDR3 protein. The data contain about 110,000 distinct CDR3 sequences, over 8.5% of them singletons. Sample: whole blood. The receptors come from an adult who was a healthcare worker with PCR-confirmed SARS-CoV-2 infection or an uninfected control (not recorded which).

The chain carries TRBV11-2 and TRBJ2-2, with a weak D call TRBD2 (6 bases). The ends were cut back, 5 bases at V and 8 bases at J, with 15 bases in the middle. From germline, CDR1 is SGHAT and CDR2 FQNNGV. This CDR3 is 14 amino acids long. CDR3 nucleotide sequence: TGTGCCAGCAGCCATGCCGCCCGGGAGGGGGAGCTGTTTTTT. The encoded protein is CASSHAAREGELFF.

This chain uses TRBV28 with TRBJ1-5, with no clear D. CDR3 size: 16 residues. CDR1 and CDR2 from the germline V gene are MDHEN and SYDVKM. V was clipped by 2 bases and J by 6 bases, with 17 bases between them. CDR3 nucleotide sequence: TGTGCCAGCAGTTTACCCCGAAGTAGGGCGGGTCAGCCCCAGCATTTT. It encodes CASSLPRSRAGQPQHF.

This clonotype was counted a few times. This chain joins TRBV7-3 and TRBJ2-1, with 9 bases lining up with TRBD2. CDR3 size: 15 residues. V lost 0 bases to trimming and J lost 4 bases; unmatched junction nucleotides: 1. Looked up from germline, CDR1 is SGHTA and CDR2 is FQGTGA. CDR3: CASSLTREGYNEQFF. The CDR3 nucleotides are TGTGCCAGCAGCTTAACGCGGGAGGGGTACAATGAGCAGTTCTTC.

The table lists this clonotype with a few counts. This chain connects TRBV9 to TRBJ2-1, with D perhaps TRBD2 (6 bases). Germline CDR1 SGDLS, CDR2 YYNGEE. The CDR3 covers 14 residues. V was pared by 4 bases and J by 2 bases, with 10 bases between. The CDR3 protein is CASSPRTTYNEQFF. The CDR3 region has the DNA TGTGCCAGCAGCCCACGGACTACCTACAATGAGCAGTTCTTC.

This chain uses TRBV4-2 with TRBJ1-2; 10 nucleotides line up with TRBD1. V was clipped by 4 bases and J by 2 bases; unmatched bases: 7. The CDR3 is 16 residues long. CDR1 and CDR2 from the germline V gene are LGHNA and YNFKEQ. Written as DNA, the CDR3 is TGTGCCAGCAGCCTAAAGACAGGGGGCGAGAACTATGGCTACACCTTC. Translating it yields CASSLKTGGENYGYTF.

A few counts support this clonotype. The chain has TRBV15 and TRBJ2-3; D is possibly TRBD1 or TRBD2 (5 bases each). V shed 2 bases and J shed 2 bases, with 14 bases lying between them. The CDR3 totals 16 residues. Germline V CDR1 and CDR2: LNHNV, YYDKDF (reference sequence). The CDR3 DNA is TGTGCCACCAGCAGACAGGGACGGACTCTCACAGATACGCAGTATTTT. This codes for CATSRQGRTLTDTQYF.

The chain combines TRBV12-3 or TRBV12-4 with TRBJ2-3, with 7 bases fitting TRBD2. The CDR3 has 15 residues. Losses at the gene ends were 6 bases for V and 2 bases for J; bases not matched to a gene: 8. The CDR3 DNA follows: TGTGCCAGCAGCCCTCGGCGGGAGTTCACAGATACGCAGTATTTT. Amino acids: CASSPRREFTDTQYF.

The table lists this clonotype with a few counts. The CDR3 loop reads CASSLAPGPREQFF. The DNA for the CDR3 is TGTGCCAGCAGTTTAGCCCCAGGTCCTCGCGAGCAGTTCTTC. J is TRBJ2-1 and V is TRBV12-3 or TRBV12-4; no definite D call. This CDR3 spans 14 amino acids. Trimming stripped 0 bases from V and 10 bases from J, with 13 bases between.

This chain links TRBV28 with TRBJ1-1; D ambiguous. Per the germline V gene, CDR1 is MDHEN and CDR2 is SYDVKM. The CDR3 is 16 amino acids. Trimming removed 5 bases from V and 1 base from J, with 17 bases in between. DNA of the CDR3: TGTGCCAGCAGTCCCGCCACTTTAGTTCAGAACACTGAAGCTTTCTTT. It codes for CASSPATLVQNTEAFF.

This clonotype has ten or more counts. The CDR3 DNA follows: TGTGCCAGCAGCCCCCTAGCGGGCCGGACCTACGAGCAGTACTTC. It is translated as CASSPLAGRTYEQYF. The chain carries TRBV7-9 and TRBJ2-7, with TRBD2 matching over 8 bases. There are 15 residues in the CDR3. Germline V lookup: CDR1 SEHNR, CDR2 FQNEAQ (reference sequence). J gave up 2 bases and V 5 bases, and 8 bases lay outside the gene matches.

This clonotype was observed a handful of times. The rearrangement joins TRBV20-1 to TRBJ2-3; 10 nucleotides agree with TRBD2. Unmatched junction bases numbered 9, after V lost 8 bases and J lost 1 base. The V gene's germline CDR1 is DFQATT and CDR2 SNEGSKA (reference sequence). The CDR3 length is 15 residues. CDR3 nucleotide sequence: TGCAGTTCGAGCGGGAGGGGGTTTGGCACAGATACGCAGTATTTT. It yields the protein CSSSGRGFGTDTQYF.

The rearrangement uses TRBV4-1 and TRBJ1-2; D uncertain. This CDR3 spans 13 amino acids. V was pared by 1 base and J by 4 bases, with 7 bases between. Germline CDR1 MGHRA, CDR2 YSYEKL. CDR3: CASSQGLGYGYTF. CDR3 bases: TGCGCCAGCAGCCAAGGGCTGGGCTATGGCTACACCTTC.

The sample holds many counts of this clonotype. CDR3 sequence: CASSSDGFTDTQYF. CDR3 nucleotide sequence: TGTGCCAGCAGTTCGGACGGGTTCACAGATACGCAGTATTTT. The V call is TRBV27, the J call TRBJ2-3; D remains unclear. CDR3 length: 14 amino acids. Germline V gene data show CDR1 as MNHEY and CDR2 as SMNVEV (reference sequence). Deletions cut 4 bases from V and 2 bases from J, with 10 bases between.

In its sample, this clonotype was seen a few times. The chain links TRBV12-3 or TRBV12-4 to TRBJ2-7; D tentatively reads TRBD1 or TRBD2 (5 bases each). The CDR3 loop spans 12 amino acids. In DNA form, the CDR3 reads TGTGCTTCAGGGAGTAGTGGGCCCGAGCAGTACTTC. Residues: CASGSSGPEQYF.